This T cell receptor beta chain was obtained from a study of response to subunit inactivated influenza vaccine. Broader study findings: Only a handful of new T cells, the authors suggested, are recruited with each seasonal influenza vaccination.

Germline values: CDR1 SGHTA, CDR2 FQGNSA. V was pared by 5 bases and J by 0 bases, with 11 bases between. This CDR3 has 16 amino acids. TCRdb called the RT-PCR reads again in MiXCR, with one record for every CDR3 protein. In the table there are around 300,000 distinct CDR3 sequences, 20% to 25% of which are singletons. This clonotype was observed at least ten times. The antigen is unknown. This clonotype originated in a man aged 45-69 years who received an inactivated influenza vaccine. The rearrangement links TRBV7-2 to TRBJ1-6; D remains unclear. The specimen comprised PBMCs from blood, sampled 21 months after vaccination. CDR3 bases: TGTGCCAGCAGCATCTCTGGGAGCTCCTATAATTCACCCCTCCACTTT. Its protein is CASSISGSSYNSPLHF.